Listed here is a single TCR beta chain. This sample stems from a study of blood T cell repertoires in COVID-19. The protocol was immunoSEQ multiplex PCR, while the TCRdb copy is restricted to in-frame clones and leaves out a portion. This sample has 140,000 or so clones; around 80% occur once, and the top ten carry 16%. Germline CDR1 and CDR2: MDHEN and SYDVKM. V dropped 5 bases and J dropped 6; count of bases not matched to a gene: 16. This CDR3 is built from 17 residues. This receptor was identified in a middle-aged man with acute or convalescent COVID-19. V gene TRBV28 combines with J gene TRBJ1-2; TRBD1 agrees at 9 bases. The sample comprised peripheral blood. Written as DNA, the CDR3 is TGTGCCAGCAGTGAAACCGGGACAGGGAGTAATGTCGATGGCTACACCTTC. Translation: CASSETGTGSNVDGYTF.